This T cell receptor beta chain was sequenced during a study of T cells in Graves' hyperthyroidism and ophthalmopathy. The V end was cut by 5 bases, the J end by 3 bases, with 14 bases between. From germline, CDR1 is PRHDT and CDR2 FYEKMQ (reference sequence). The CDR3 consists of 15 residues. RNA transcripts were the template for amplifying TCR beta CDR3 regions. First-round RT-PCR with HTBI primers amplified the TCR CDR3 region. TCRdb recomputed calls from the multiplex PCR reads with MiXCR, one row per CDR3 protein. The data contain 500,000 to 600,000 distinct CDR3 sequences, 40% to 55% of them singletons.

This sequence joins TRBV13 and TRBJ1-5; D possibly corresponds to TRBD1 (5 bases). This receptor was taken from an adult woman with Graves' disease, either hyperthyroidism or ophthalmopathy (not recorded which). The sample taken for sequencing was peripheral blood or thyroid tissue (not recorded which). CDR3 region: CASSLRVAFNQPQHF. CDR3 coding DNA: TGTGCCAGCAGCCTCAGGGTCGCGTTCAATCAGCCCCAGCATTTT.